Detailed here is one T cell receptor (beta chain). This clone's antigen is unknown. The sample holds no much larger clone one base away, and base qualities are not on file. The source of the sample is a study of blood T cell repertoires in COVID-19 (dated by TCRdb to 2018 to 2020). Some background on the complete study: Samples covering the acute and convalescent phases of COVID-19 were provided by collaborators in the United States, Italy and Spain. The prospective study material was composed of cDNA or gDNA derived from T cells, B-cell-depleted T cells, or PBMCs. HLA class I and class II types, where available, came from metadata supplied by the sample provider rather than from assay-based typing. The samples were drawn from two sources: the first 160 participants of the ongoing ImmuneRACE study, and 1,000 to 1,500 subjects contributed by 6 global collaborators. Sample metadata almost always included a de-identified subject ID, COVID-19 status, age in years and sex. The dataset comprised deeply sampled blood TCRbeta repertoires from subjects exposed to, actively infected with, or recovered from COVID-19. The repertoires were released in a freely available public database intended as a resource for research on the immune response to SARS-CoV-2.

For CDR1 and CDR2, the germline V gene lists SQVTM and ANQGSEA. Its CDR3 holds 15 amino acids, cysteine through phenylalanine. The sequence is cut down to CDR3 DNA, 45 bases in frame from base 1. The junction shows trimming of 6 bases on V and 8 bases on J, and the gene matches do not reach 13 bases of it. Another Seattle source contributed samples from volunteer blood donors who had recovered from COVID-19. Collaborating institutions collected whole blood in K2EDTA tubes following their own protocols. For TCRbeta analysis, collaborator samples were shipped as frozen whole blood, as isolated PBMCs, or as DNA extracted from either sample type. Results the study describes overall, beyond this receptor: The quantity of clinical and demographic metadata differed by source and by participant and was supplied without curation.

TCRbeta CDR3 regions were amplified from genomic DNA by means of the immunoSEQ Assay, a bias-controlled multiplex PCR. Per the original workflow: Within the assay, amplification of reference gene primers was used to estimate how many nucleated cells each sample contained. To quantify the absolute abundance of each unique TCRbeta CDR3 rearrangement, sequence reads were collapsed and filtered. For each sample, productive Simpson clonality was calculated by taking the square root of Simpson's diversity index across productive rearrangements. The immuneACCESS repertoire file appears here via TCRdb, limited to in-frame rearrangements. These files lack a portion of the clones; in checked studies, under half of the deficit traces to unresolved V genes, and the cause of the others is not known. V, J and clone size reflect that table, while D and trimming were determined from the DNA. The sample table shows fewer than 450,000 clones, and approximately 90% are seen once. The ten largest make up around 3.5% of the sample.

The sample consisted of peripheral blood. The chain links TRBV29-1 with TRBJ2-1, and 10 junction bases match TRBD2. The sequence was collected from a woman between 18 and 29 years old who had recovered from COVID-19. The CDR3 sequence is CSVSPRRLAGHEQFF. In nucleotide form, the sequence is TGCAGCGTCTCCCCTCGGAGACTAGCGGGTCATGAGCAGTTCTTC.